Each of the 2 T cell receptor beta chains below was sequenced from the same sample in a study of identical twins. TCRdb redid the calling of the 5' RACE reads with MiXCR, one entry per CDR3 protein. Of about 890,000 distinct CDR3 sequences in the sample, 9% to 15% were seen once. This sample also appeared in a second study, on yellow fever vaccine responses in identical twins.

The sequenced sample was PBMCs. Receptors were obtained from a woman aged 18-29 years in good health.

This clonotype was observed a few times. The chain has TRBV29-1 and TRBJ2-5; D uncertain. Germline-derived CDR1 and CDR2 are SQVTM and ANQGSEA. The CDR3 runs 13 residues. V lost 4 bases, J lost 4 bases, and 13 bases lay in between. CDR3 region: CSVGGILAETQYF. Here the CDR3 DNA reads TGCAGCGTTGGTGGCATTCTCGCAGAGACCCAGTACTTC.

Only a few counts were recorded for this clonotype. This chain joins TRBV3-1 and TRBJ2-2; D not certain. The CDR3 consists of 14 residues. Germline V gene sequence: CDR1 LGHDT, CDR2 YNNKEL (reference sequence). The V end lost 1 base, the J end lost 3 bases, and 6 bases lay between the germline ends. The CDR3 DNA is TGTGCCAGCAGCCAAGGCACAGACACCGGGGAGCTGTTTTTT. Protein product: CASSQGTDTGELFF. The complete variable domain, with remaining parts taken from reference TRBV3-1 and TRBJ2-2, reads DTAVSQTPKYLVTQMGNDKSIKCEQNLGHDTMYWYKQDSKKFLKIMFSYNNKELIINETVPNRFSPKSPDKAHLNLHINSLELGDSAVYFCASSQGTDTGELFFGEGSRLTVL.